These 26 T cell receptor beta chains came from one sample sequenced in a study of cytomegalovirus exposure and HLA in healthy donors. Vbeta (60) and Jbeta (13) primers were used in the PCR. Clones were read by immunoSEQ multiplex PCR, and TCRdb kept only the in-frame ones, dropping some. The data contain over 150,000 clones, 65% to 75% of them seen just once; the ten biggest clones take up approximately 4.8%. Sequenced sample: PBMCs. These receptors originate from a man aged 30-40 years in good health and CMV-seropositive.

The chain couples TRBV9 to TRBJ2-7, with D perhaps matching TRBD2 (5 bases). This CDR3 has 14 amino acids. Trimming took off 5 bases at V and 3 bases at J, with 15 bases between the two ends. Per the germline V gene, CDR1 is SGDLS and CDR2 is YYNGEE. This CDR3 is CASRVSAYRYEQYF. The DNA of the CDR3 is TGTGCCAGCAGAGTTAGCGCGTACCGCTACGAGCAGTACTTC.

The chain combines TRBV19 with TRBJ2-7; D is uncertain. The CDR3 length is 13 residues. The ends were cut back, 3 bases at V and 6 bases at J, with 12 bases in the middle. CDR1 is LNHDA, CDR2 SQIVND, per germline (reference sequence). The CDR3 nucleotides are TGTGCCAGTAGTATGAGTGGGCAGACCGAGCAGTACTTC. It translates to CASSMSGQTEQYF. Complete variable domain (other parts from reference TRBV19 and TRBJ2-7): DGGITQSPKYLFRKEGQNVTLSCEQNLNHDAMYWYRQDPGQGLRLIYYSQIVNDFQKGDIAEGYSVSREKKESFPLTVTSAQKNPTAFYLCASSMSGQTEQYFGPGTRLTVT.

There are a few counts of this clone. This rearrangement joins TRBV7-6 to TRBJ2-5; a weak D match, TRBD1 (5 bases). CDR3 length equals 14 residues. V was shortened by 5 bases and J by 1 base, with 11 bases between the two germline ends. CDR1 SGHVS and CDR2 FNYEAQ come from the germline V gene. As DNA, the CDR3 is TGTGCCAGCAGCCATAGACAGACCCAAGAGACCCAGTACTTC. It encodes CASSHRQTQETQYF.

The CDR3 loop is CASSPNRGETDTQYF. The CDR3 DNA follows: TGTGCCAGCTCACCGAACAGGGGGGAGACAGATACGCAGTATTTT. V and J are TRBV18 and TRBJ2-3, with TRBD1 matching over 8 bases. CDR1 and CDR2 (germline): KGHSH, LQKENI. Trimming removed 3 bases from V and 3 bases from J; junction bases left unmatched: 5. The CDR3 loop spans 15 amino acids.

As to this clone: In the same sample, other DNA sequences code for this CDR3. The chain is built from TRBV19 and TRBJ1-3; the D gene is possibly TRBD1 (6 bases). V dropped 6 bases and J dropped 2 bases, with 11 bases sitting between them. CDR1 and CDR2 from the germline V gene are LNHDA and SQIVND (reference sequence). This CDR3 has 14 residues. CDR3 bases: TGTGCCAGTAGATCGGGGACAACTGGAAACACCATATATTTT. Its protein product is CASRSGTTGNTIYF.

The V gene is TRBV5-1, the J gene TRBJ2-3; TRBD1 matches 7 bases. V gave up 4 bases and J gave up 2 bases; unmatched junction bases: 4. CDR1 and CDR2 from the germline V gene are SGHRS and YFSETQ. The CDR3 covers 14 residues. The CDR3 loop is CASSVGQDTDTQYF. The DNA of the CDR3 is TGCGCCAGCAGCGTCGGACAGGACACAGATACGCAGTATTTT.

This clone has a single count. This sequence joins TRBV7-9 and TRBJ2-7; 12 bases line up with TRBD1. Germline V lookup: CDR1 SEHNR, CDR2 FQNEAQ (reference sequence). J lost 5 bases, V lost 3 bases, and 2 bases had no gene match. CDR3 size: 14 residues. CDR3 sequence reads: CASSLGQGAHEQYF. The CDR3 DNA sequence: TGTGCCAGCAGCTTGGGACAGGGGGCCCACGAGCAGTACTTC.

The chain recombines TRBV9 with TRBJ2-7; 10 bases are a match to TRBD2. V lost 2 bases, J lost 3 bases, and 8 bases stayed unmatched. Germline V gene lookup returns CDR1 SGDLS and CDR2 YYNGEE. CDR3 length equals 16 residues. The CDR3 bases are TGTGCCAGCAGCGTTCGAGCGGGAGGGCCAAGCTACGAGCAGTACTTC. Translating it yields CASSVRAGGPSYEQYF.

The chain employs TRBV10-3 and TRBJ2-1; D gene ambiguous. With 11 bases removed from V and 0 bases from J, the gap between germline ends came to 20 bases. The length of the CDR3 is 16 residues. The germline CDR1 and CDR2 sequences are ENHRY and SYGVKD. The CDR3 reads CAVSSAGESSYNEQFF. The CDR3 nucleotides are TGTGCCGTATCATCGGCAGGCGAGAGCTCCTACAATGAGCAGTTCTTC.

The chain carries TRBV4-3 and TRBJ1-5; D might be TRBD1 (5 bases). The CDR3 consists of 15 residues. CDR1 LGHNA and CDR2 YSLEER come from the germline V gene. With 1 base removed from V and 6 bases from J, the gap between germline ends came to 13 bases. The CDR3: CASSQGPPGGQPQHF. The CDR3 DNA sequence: TGCGCCAGCAGCCAAGGCCCCCCGGGGGGTCAGCCCCAGCATTTT.

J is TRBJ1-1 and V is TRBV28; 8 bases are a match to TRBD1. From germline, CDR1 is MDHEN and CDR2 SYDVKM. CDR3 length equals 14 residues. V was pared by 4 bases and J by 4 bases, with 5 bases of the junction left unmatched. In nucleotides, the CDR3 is TGTGCCAGCAGTTCAATTACAGGGGGCACTGAAGCTTTCTTT. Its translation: CASSSITGGTEAFF.

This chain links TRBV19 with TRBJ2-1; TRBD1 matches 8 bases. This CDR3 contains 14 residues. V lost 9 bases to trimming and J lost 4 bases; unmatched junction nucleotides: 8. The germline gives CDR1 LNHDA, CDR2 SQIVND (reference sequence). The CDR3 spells CASTRTGRYNEQFF. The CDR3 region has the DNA TGTGCCAGCACCCGGACAGGGAGGTACAATGAGCAGTTCTTC. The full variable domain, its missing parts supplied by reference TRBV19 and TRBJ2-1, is DGGITQSPKYLFRKEGQNVTLSCEQNLNHDAMYWYRQDPGQGLRLIYYSQIVNDFQKGDIAEGYSVSREKKESFPLTVTSAQKNPTAFYLCASTRTGRYNEQFFGPGTRLTVL.

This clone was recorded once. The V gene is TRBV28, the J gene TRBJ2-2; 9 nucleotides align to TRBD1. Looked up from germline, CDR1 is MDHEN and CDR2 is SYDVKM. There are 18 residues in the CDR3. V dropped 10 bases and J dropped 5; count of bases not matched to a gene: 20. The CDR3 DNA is TGTGCCACCCTAACCAGGGACAGGGACCACTTGGGAACCGGGGAGCTGTTTTTT. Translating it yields CATLTRDRDHLGTGELFF.

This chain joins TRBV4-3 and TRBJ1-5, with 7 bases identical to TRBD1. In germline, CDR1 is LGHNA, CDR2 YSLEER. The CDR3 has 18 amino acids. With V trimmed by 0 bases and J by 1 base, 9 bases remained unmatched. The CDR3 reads CASSQDRGTAWSNQPQHF. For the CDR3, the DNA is TGCGCCAGCAGCCAAGATAGGGGGACAGCATGGAGCAATCAGCCCCAGCATTTT.

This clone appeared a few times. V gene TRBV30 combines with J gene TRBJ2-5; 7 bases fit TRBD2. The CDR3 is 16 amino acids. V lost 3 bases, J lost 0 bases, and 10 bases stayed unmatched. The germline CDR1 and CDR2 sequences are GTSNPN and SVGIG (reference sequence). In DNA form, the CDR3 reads TGTGCCTGGAGCGGAGAAGGGCGGGGGTACCAAGAGACCCAGTACTTC. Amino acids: CAWSGEGRGYQETQYF.

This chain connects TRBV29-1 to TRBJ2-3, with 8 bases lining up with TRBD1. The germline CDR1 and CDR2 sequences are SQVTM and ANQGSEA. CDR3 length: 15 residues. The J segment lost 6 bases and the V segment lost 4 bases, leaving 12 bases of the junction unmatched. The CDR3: CSVVSSGGWADTQYF. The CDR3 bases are TGCAGCGTTGTGTCTTCAGGGGGCTGGGCGGATACGCAGTATTTT.

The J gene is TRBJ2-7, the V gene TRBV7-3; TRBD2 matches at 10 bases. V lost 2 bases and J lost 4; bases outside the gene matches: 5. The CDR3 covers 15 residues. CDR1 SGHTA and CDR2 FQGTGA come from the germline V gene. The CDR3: CASSLSSGSQYEQYF. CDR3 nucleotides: TGTGCCAGCAGCTTATCTAGCGGGAGCCAATACGAGCAGTACTTC.

The CDR3 DNA reads TGTGCCAGCAGCTTTAATGGCGGTTACTACGAGCAGTACTTC. This codes for CASSFNGGYYEQYF. The chain couples TRBV7-3 to TRBJ2-5; no clear D gene. TRBJ2-7 matches the DNA end more closely, so the J call is doubtful. The V gene's germline CDR1 is SGHTA and CDR2 FQGTGA. The CDR3 contains 14 residues.

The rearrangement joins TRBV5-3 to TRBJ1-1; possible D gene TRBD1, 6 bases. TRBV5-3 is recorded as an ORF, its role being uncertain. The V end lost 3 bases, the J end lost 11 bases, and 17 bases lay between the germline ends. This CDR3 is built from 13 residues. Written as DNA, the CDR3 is TGTGCCAGAAGCTCGTCCCGGGGGGCGTTGGCTTTCTTT. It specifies CARSSSRGALAFF.

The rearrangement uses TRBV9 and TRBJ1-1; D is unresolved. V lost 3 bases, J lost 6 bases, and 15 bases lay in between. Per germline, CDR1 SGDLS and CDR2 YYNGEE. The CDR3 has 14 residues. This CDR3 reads CASSGRDGVAEAFF. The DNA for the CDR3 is TGTGCCAGCAGCGGGCGAGACGGGGTGGCTGAAGCTTTCTTT.

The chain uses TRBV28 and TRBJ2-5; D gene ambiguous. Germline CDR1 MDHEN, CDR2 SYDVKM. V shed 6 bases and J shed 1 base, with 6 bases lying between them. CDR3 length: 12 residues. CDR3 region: CASRSSQETQYF. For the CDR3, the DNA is TGTGCCAGCAGGTCCAGCCAAGAGACCCAGTACTTC.

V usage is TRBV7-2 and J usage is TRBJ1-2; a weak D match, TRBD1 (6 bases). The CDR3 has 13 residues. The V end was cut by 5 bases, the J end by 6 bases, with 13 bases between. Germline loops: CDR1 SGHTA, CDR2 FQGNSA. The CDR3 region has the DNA TGTGCCAGCAGCCCAACAGGGCGCAATGGCTACACCTTC. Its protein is CASSPTGRNGYTF.

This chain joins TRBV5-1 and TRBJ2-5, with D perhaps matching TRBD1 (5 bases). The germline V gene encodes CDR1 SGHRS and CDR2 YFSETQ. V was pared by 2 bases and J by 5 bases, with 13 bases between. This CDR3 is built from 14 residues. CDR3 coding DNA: TGCGCCAGCAGCTTCCAGGGATTGGGGGAGACCCAGTACTTC. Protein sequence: CASSFQGLGETQYF.

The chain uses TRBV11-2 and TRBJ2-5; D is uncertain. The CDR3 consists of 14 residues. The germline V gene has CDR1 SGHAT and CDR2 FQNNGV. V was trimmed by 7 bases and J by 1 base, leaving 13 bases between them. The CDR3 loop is CASTPGRLQETQYF. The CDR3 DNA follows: TGTGCCAGCACCCCCGGCAGGCTCCAAGAGACCCAGTACTTC.

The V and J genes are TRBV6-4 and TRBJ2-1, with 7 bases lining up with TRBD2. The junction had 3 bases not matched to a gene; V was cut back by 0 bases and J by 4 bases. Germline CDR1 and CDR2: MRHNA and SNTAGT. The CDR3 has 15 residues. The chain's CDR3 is CASSDSRELYNEQFF. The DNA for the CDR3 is TGTGCCAGCAGTGACTCGCGGGAGCTTTACAATGAGCAGTTCTTC.

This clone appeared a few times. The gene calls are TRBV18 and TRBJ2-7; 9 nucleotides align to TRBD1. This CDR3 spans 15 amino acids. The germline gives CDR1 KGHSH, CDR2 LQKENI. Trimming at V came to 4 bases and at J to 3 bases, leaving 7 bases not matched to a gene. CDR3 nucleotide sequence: TGTGCCAGCTCACTCAGGACAGGGGTTGACTACGAGCAGTACTTC. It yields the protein CASSLRTGVDYEQYF. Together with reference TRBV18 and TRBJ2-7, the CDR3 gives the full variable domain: NAGVMQNPRHLVRRRGQEARLRCSPMKGHSHVYWYRQLPEEGLKFMVYLQKENIIDESGMPKERFSAEFPKEGPSILRIQQVVRGDSAAYFCASSLRTGVDYEQYFGPGTRLTVT.